What follows are 15 T cell receptor beta chains derived from one specimen sequenced in a study of shared clonotypes between healthy human individuals. Generated by immunoSEQ multiplex PCR, the TCRdb table keeps only in-frame clones and is missing some. The sample consists of around 560,000 clones, approximately 96% of them appearing once. Naive-designated CD8 cells lacked CD45RO, were positively enriched for CCR7, and omitted terminally differentiated effector memory CD45RA+ cells. The sequenced sample was naive CD8+ T cells sorted from blood. These receptors all come from a woman aged 25 to 39 in good health.

The chain is built from TRBV5-1 and TRBJ2-2; a possible D gene is TRBD2 (6 bases). The germline V gene has CDR1 SGHRS and CDR2 YFSETQ. Between the trimmed V and J ends, which lost 0 bases and 3 bases, there was a span of 15 bases. The CDR3 is 17 amino acids. The CDR3 region is CASSLEVSGFYTGELFF. The DNA of the CDR3 is TGCGCCAGCAGCTTGGAAGTTAGCGGTTTCTACACCGGGGAGCTGTTTTTT. The full variable domain, its missing parts supplied by reference TRBV5-1 and TRBJ2-2, is KAGVTQTPRYLIKTRGQQVTLSCSPISGHRSVSWYQQTPGQGLQFLFEYFSETQRNKGNFPGRFSGRQFSNSRSEMNVSTLELGDSALYLCASSLEVSGFYTGELFFGEGSRLTVL.

CDR3 in DNA: TGTGCCAGCAGCTCTCTCCAGCGGGATATTCTGGGCGAGCAGTACTTC. It is translated as CASSSLQRDILGEQYF. The chain recombines TRBV28 with TRBJ2-7, with 7 bases identical to TRBD2. The CDR3 length is 16 residues. In germline, CDR1 is MDHEN, CDR2 SYDVKM. Germline trimming cut 6 bases from V and 6 bases from J; bases unmatched to any gene: 17.

CDR3 in DNA: TGTGCCAGCACTTGGGGCCTTTCCTACGAGCAGTACTTC. Translating it yields CASTWGLSYEQYF. The V call is TRBV28, the J call TRBJ2-7; tentatively, D is TRBD1 (5 bases). Germline lookup yields CDR1 MDHEN and CDR2 SYDVKM. The CDR3 loop spans 13 amino acids. Trimming took off 7 bases at V and 1 base at J, with 11 bases between the two ends. Combining the CDR3 with reference TRBV28 and TRBJ2-7 gives the whole variable domain DVKVTQSSRYLVKRTGEKVFLECVQDMDHENMFWYRQDPGLGLRLIYFSYDVKMKEKGDIPEGYSVSREKKERFSLILESASTNQTSMYLCASTWGLSYEQYFGPGTRLTVT.

This rearrangement joins TRBV25-1 to TRBJ2-5; 9 bases line up with TRBD1. The V segment lost 6 bases and the J segment 4 bases; nucleotides outside the gene matches: 15. Germline assignment: CDR1 MGHDK and CDR2 SYGVNS. CDR3 length: 17 residues. The CDR3 is CASSKGTGFVSGETQYF. CDR3 DNA sequence: TGTGCCAGCAGCAAGGGGACAGGGTTCGTTTCGGGAGAGACCCAGTACTTC.

The chain has TRBV5-5 and TRBJ2-7, with unresolved D. This CDR3 has 11 amino acids. Germline CDR1 is SGHKS and CDR2 is YYEKEE (reference sequence). V was shortened by 5 bases and J by 6 bases, with 9 bases between the two germline ends. The CDR3 coding sequence is TGTGCCAGCAGTTTATGGGGCGAGCAGTACTTC. This encodes CASSLWGEQYF.

The rearrangement links TRBV6-6 to TRBJ1-1; 7 nucleotides align to TRBD1. Germline values: CDR1 MNHNY, CDR2 SVGAGI (reference sequence). The CDR3 contains 14 residues. Trimming cost V 2 bases and J 6 bases; bases outside gene matches: 6. CDR3 DNA sequence: TGTGCCAGCAGTTACCTGACAGGGTTCCCTGAAGCTTTCTTT. It encodes CASSYLTGFPEAFF.

This sequence joins TRBV6-1 and TRBJ2-7, with 8 bases aligning to TRBD2. Germline V CDR1 and CDR2: MNHNS, SASEGT. The CDR3 extends over 13 amino acids. The junction had 3 bases not matched to a gene; V was cut back by 6 bases and J by 2 bases. The CDR3: CASRGLVTYEQYF. The CDR3 coding sequence is TGTGCCAGCAGGGGACTAGTTACCTACGAGCAGTACTTC.

To note about this clone: The junction shows a germline mismatch at one end, possibly a read error. The same CDR3 can be traced to other DNA sequences in this sample. V and J are TRBV6-4 and TRBJ1-1; 9 bases line up with TRBD1. Per germline, CDR1 MRHNA and CDR2 SNTAGT. The CDR3 loop spans 16 amino acids. CDR3 loop: CASSQHPGQGNTEAFF. For the CDR3, the DNA is TGCGCCAGCAGTCAACATCCGGGACAGGGTAACACTGAAGCTTTCTTT.

The CDR3 sequence is CASRSGQGASEAFF. CDR3 bases: TGCGCCAGCAGGAGCGGACAGGGGGCGTCTGAAGCTTTCTTT. The chain links TRBV5-1 to TRBJ1-1, with 11 bases matching TRBD1. Trimming took 5 bases from V and 6 from J; bases not matched to a gene: 6. This CDR3 has 14 amino acids. Germline CDR1 reads SGHRS; CDR2 reads YFSETQ.

The rearrangement links TRBV29-1 to TRBJ1-2; 7 nucleotides match TRBD1. The CDR3 sequence is 12 residues long. Germline V gives CDR1 SQVTM, CDR2 ANQGSEA. Germline trimming cut 4 bases from V and 2 bases from J; bases unmatched to any gene: 1. CDR3 sequence: CSVAQGNYGYTF. CDR3 coding DNA: TGCAGCGTTGCACAGGGGAACTATGGCTACACCTTC.

This clone has more than one count but fewer than ten. The chain uses TRBV19 and TRBJ1-5, with a weak D call TRBD1 (5 bases). The CDR3 runs 16 residues. V dropped 7 bases and J dropped 7 bases, with 23 bases sitting between them. Looked up from germline, CDR1 is LNHDA and CDR2 is SQIVND (reference sequence). As DNA, the CDR3 is TGTGCCAGTACCTCAGGACAAGGGGTCGTGAAACAGCCCCAGCATTTT. Translated, it gives CASTSGQGVVKQPQHF.

The chain links TRBV11-2 to TRBJ2-7; maybe TRBD1 (5 bases). The CDR3 spans 15 residues. V was shortened by 0 bases and J by 2 bases, with 11 bases between the two germline ends. Germline V CDR1 and CDR2: SGHAT, FQNNGV. The CDR3 DNA sequence: TGTGCCAGCAGCTTAGAGGGGCGGACCGCCTACGAGCAGTACTTC. Its protein is CASSLEGRTAYEQYF.

The rearrangement joins TRBV6-5 to TRBJ2-7; TRBD2 matches at 7 bases. CDR1 MNHEY and CDR2 SVGAGI come from the germline V gene. The CDR3 has 14 amino acids. V lost 6 bases, J lost 0 bases, and 5 bases stayed unmatched. CDR3 DNA: TGTGCCAGCAGCCCGCTAGCGGACTCCTACGAGCAGTACTTC. This encodes CASSPLADSYEQYF.

Of note for this clone: Other DNA sequences in the same sample also yield this CDR3. V gene TRBV6-1 combines with J gene TRBJ2-7; D is undetermined. The CDR3 is 13 amino acids. Trimming shortened V by 1 base and J by 2 bases, and 6 bases separated the two germline ends. The V gene's germline CDR1 is MNHNS and CDR2 SASEGT. The CDR3 DNA follows: TGTGCCAGCAGTGAAGGGGGTACCTACGAGCAGTACTTC. This codes for CASSEGGTYEQYF.

This clone was recorded only once. The chain has TRBV27 and TRBJ1-2; possibly TRBD1 for D (6 bases). CDR1 is MNHEY, CDR2 SMNVEV, per germline (reference sequence). The length of the CDR3 is 15 residues. The V end was cut by 6 bases, the J end by 7 bases, with 21 bases between. The CDR3 protein is CASSSGVFTRGGYTF. The CDR3 DNA reads TGTGCCAGCAGCTCCGGGGTTTTTACCAGGGGTGGCTACACCTTC.